Each of the 9 T cell receptor beta chains below was sequenced from the same sample in a study of T cell responses to AZD1222 COVID-19 vaccine (dated by TCRdb to 2020 to 2023). The receptor library was made with the immunoSEQ multiplex PCR assay. In its TCRdb copy, this immuneACCESS table keeps in-frame sequences only and misses some clones. Where compared with another copy, unresolved V genes explain less than half of these, and the others have no known cause. For this sample the table gives about 150,000 clones, of which about 92% were detected only once. The ten largest clones take up more than 8% of the sample. The time point label on this specimen signifies: baseline before first vaccination. The material sequenced was peripheral blood, taken on day 0 of AZD1222 vaccination. These TCRs come from an adult in good health.

This clone was recorded a few times. CDR3 bases: TGTGCCAGCAGCGAGCAAGGGGGGGCGTCTCGAGGCTACACCTTC. This sequence encodes CASSEQGGASRGYTF. The chain couples TRBV2 to TRBJ1-2, with D perhaps TRBD1 (6 bases). Trimming left V 6 bases short and J 8 bases short, with 22 bases between. The CDR3 covers 15 residues. Germline loops: CDR1 SNHLY, CDR2 FYNNEI.

The chain recombines TRBV5-6 with TRBJ1-1, with D maybe TRBD1 (5 bases). Germline V gives CDR1 SGHDT, CDR2 YYEEEE. With 8 bases removed from V and 0 bases from J, the gap between germline ends came to 11 bases. The CDR3 loop spans 13 amino acids. The CDR3 region has the DNA TGTGCCAGTTCGACGGACATGAACACTGAAGCTTTCTTT. Its translation is CASSTDMNTEAFF.

This chain joins TRBV2 and TRBJ1-1; D is unclear. Germline loops: CDR1 SNHLY, CDR2 FYNNEI. The V end was cut by 6 bases, the J end by 4 bases, with 6 bases between. This CDR3 region has 11 residues. CDR3 nucleotides: TGTGCCAGCAGACTTCTCACTGAAGCTTTCTTT. Protein sequence: CASRLLTEAFF.

The chain has TRBV19 and TRBJ1-5; D unclear. V shed 7 bases and J shed 4 bases, with 14 bases lying between them. The CDR3 totals 14 residues. Germline V gene data show CDR1 as LNHDA and CDR2 as SQIVND (reference sequence). CDR3 sequence: CASKRSTPNQPQHF. CDR3 coding DNA: TGTGCCAGTAAGAGGTCCACCCCAAATCAGCCCCAGCATTTT. The whole variable domain, remainder taken from reference TRBV19 and TRBJ1-5, is DGGITQSPKYLFRKEGQNVTLSCEQNLNHDAMYWYRQDPGQGLRLIYYSQIVNDFQKGDIAEGYSVSREKKESFPLTVTSAQKNPTAFYLCASKRSTPNQPQHFGDGTRLSIL.

V is TRBV28 and J is TRBJ1-5; TRBD1 is a possible D gene (6 bases). This CDR3 has 14 amino acids. Germline CDR1 MDHEN, CDR2 SYDVKM. V was cut by 6 bases and J by 7 bases, with 16 bases left in between. The CDR3 region has the DNA TGTGCCAGCAGCCTACAGGGAGTCGGCCAGCCCCAGCATTTT. Translation gives CASSLQGVGQPQHF.

This clone appeared a single time. The rearrangement links TRBV13 to TRBJ2-1; 10 bases are shared with TRBD2. CDR1 and CDR2 from the germline V gene are PRHDT and FYEKMQ (reference sequence). V shed 5 bases and J 10 bases; nucleotides not matched to a gene: 11. The CDR3 spans 15 residues. The DNA of the CDR3 is TGTGCCAGCAGCCTAAGACTAGCGGGTCTGGGAGAGCAGTTCTTC. This translates into CASSLRLAGLGEQFF. The full variable domain, its missing parts supplied by reference TRBV13 and TRBJ2-1, is AAGVIQSPRHLIKEKRETATLKCYPIPRHDTVYWYQQGPGQDPQFLISFYEKMQSDKGSIPDRFSAQQFSDYHSELNMSSLELGDSALYFCASSLRLAGLGEQFFGPGTRLTVL.

The chain carries TRBV9 and TRBJ1-2; 9 positions match TRBD1. CDR1 SGDLS and CDR2 YYNGEE come from the germline V gene. The CDR3 covers 17 residues. J gave up 3 bases and V 0 bases, and 9 bases lay outside the gene matches. DNA of the CDR3: TGTGCCAGCAGCGTAGGGGGACAGGGACCTAATTACTATGGCTACACCTTC. It specifies CASSVGGQGPNYYGYTF.

This chain joins TRBV6-5 and TRBJ1-1, with D unclear. CDR3 size: 13 residues. The germline V and J ends were trimmed by 2 bases and 0 bases, with 4 bases remaining between them. Germline V gene data show CDR1 as MNHEY and CDR2 as SVGAGI. CDR3 sequence: CASSYVMNTEAFF. CDR3 nucleotides: TGTGCCAGCAGTTACGTCATGAACACTGAAGCTTTCTTT.

The chain combines TRBV5-4 with TRBJ2-3; D may be TRBD2 (7 bases). This CDR3 spans 15 amino acids. CDR1 is SGHNT and CDR2 is YYREEE in the germline V gene (reference sequence). Between the trimmed V and J ends, which lost 0 bases and 3 bases, there was a span of 11 bases. The CDR3 DNA reads as TGTGCCAGCAGCTTGGCGGGGGGCGGGACAGATACGCAGTATTTT. The encoded protein is CASSLAGGGTDTQYF.